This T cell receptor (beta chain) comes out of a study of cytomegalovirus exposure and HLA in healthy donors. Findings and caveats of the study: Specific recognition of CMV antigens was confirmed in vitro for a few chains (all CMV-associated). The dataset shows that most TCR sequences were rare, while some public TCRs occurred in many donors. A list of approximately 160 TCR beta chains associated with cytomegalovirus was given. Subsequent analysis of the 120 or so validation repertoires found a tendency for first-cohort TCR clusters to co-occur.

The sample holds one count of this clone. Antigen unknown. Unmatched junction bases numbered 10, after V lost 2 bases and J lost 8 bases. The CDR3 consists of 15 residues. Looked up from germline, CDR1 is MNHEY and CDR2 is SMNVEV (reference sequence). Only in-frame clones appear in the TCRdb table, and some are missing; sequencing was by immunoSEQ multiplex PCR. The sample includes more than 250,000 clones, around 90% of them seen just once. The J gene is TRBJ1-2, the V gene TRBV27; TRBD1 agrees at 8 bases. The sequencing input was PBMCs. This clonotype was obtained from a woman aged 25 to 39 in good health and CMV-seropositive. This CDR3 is CASSLTVDRVLGYTF. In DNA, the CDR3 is TGTGCCAGCAGTTTAACCGTGGACAGGGTCTTGGGCTACACCTTC.